This T cell receptor (beta chain) was recorded in a study of PD-1 blockade in classical Hodgkin lymphoma. Measured with immunoSEQ multiplex PCR; TCRdb has only the in-frame clones, and not every one. The table includes tens of thousands of clones, about three quarters detected once. After autologous stem cell transplantation all patients relapsed, and prior brentuximab vedotin exposure differed between cohorts. Overall study results and limits: Baseline TCR diversity was reportedly lower in newly diagnosed patients than healthy donors. While CD8+ TCR diversity did not rise significantly by C4D1, CD4+ TCR diversity did. Still unresolved is the cause of the repertoire differences, which may be disease activity or prior therapy. Diversity similar to that of newly diagnosed patients was seen at baseline in complete responders.

Within the sample, this clone is medium-sized. Its specificity is not known. This CDR3 is 14 amino acids long. V lost 1 base and J lost 7; bases outside the gene matches: 3. Per germline, CDR1 SGHDN and CDR2 FVKESK. This specimen consisted of peripheral blood mononuclear cells (PBMCs), obtained before the second cycle of nivolumab. This TCR was sampled from a human donor with classical Hodgkin lymphoma. This chain links TRBV14 with TRBJ1-4; 7 bases line up with TRBD1. The CDR3 protein is CASSQGRGPEKLFF. The CDR3 coding sequence is TGTGCCAGCAGCCAAGGGAGGGGGCCTGAAAAACTGTTTTTT.